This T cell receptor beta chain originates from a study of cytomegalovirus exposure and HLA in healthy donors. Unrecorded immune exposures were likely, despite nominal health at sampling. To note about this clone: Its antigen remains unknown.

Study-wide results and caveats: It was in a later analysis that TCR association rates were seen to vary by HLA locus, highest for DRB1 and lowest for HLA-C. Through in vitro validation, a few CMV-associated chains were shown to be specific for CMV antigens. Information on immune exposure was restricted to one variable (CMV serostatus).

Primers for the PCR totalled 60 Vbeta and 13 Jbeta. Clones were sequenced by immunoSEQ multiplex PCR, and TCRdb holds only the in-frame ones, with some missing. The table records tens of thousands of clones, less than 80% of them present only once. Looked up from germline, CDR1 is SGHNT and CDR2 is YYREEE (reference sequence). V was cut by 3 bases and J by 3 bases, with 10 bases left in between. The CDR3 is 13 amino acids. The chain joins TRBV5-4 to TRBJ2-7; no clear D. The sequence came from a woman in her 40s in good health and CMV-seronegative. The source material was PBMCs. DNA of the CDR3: TGTGCCAGCAGCTCGGCCACTAACTACGAGCAGTACTTC. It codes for CASSSATNYEQYF.